The T cell receptor beta chain under discussion was sequenced for a study of T cell clonality in common variable immunodeficiency. General study findings and limits: Shared TCRbeta clones were fewer between CVID subjects than controls. Repertoire-complication correlations in CVID were limited by patient heterogeneity.

Both groups were predominantly of Caucasian heritage. Blood samples were heparinized, roughly 4.5 to 8.5 ml per donor. Trimming cost V 4 bases and J 3 bases; bases outside gene matches: 2. This CDR3 has 14 residues. CDR1 and CDR2 (germline): SGHNT, YENEEA. This clone was detected many times. Its specificity is unknown. The read comes to an end 3 residues before the CDR3 does, leaving the germline J gene to fill in the end. TCRdb keeps only in-frame clones here, not all; method: immunoSEQ multiplex PCR. This sample has roughly 79,000 clones, each found more than once. Sequencing used peripheral blood mononuclear cells. The V and J genes are TRBV11-3 and TRBJ2-2; 7 bases are shared with TRBD1. The sequence came from a person aged 18 to 75 in good health. The CDR3: CASSSTGHTGELFF. CDR3 bases read: TGTGCCAGCAGCTCGACAGGGCACACCGGGGAG.